This TCR beta chain was sequenced in a study of T cell responses to AZD1222 COVID-19 vaccine. Study overall: Second-dose intervals near 4 or 12 weeks were combined. Study-wide points: Repertoires were obtained solely post-peak T cell response. Donors skewed white British and female; clonal diversity was possibly underestimated. In the spike-specific TCR repertoire, nearly half reportedly target unmutated variant regions.

Profiling relied on immunoSEQ multiplex PCR, and the TCRdb table lists in-frame clones only, not all of them. The sample contains 150,000 to 200,000 clones, approximately 90% of which appear only once. Note on this clone: Its antigen is not identified.

The CDR3 is 15 amino acids. In germline, CDR1 is MNHEY, CDR2 SVGEGT. The germline V and J ends were trimmed by 2 bases and 2 bases, with 12 bases remaining between them. The source of this sequence is an adult in good health. Sample: peripheral blood, taken on day 0 of AZD1222 vaccination. The V and J genes are TRBV6-2 or TRBV6-3 and TRBJ1-1, with D possibly being TRBD1 (5 bases). This CDR3 is CASSYHSTGNTEAFF. The DNA for the CDR3 is TGTGCCAGCAGTTACCATTCCACAGGTAACACTGAAGCTTTCTTT.